This T cell receptor beta chain was documented in a study of OX40 agonist ivuxolimab in advanced cancers. About the research overall: An anti-OX40 (CD134) antibody with agonistic activity, ivuxolimab, was administered to patients.

TCRdb's copy holds only in-frame clones and misses some; the assay was immunoSEQ multiplex PCR. The repertoire consists of approximately 75,000 clones, with about 88% occurring once and the leading ten covering 0.3% to 0.4%. Germline loops: CDR1 MDHEN, CDR2 SYDVKM. V was shortened by 5 bases and J by 1 base, with 5 bases between the two germline ends. This CDR3 is built from 12 residues. The V and J genes are TRBV28 and TRBJ1-1; D unclear. The TCR sequence derives from an adult with an advanced solid tumor such as melanoma, head and neck, liver or kidney cancer. Specimen: CD4+ or CD8+ T cells sorted from blood, collected in a trial of the OX40 agonist ivuxolimab. This CDR3 is CASSRTNTEAFF. The CDR3 DNA reads as TGTGCCAGCAGTAGGACGAACACTGAAGCTTTCTTT.